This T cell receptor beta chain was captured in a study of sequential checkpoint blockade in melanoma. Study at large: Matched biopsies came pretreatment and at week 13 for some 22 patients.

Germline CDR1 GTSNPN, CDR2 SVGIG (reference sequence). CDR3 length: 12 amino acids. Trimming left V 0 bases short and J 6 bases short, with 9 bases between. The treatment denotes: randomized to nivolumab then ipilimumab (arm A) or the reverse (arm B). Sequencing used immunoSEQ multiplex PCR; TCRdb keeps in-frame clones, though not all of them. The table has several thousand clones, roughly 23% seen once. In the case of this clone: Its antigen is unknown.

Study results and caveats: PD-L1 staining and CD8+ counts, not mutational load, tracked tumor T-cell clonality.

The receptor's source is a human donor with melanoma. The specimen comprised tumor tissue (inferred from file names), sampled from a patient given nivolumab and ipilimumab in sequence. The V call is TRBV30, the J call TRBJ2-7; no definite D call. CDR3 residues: CAWSVLWGEQYF. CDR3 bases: TGTGCCTGGAGTGTACTTTGGGGCGAGCAGTACTTC.